The sequence of this TCR beta chain was determined in a study of blood T cell repertoires in COVID-19. Whole-study context: Italy, Spain and the United States were the sources of the convalescent and acute COVID-19 samples. Sample material is recorded as cDNA or gDNA derived from T cells, B-cell-depleted T cells, or PBMCs.

Looked up from germline, CDR1 is SNHLY and CDR2 is FYNNEI. The CDR3 covers 13 residues. V dropped 7 bases and J dropped 3 bases, with 7 bases sitting between them. Per the study methods: Amplification from reference gene primers served as the basis for estimated nucleated cell counts. Only in-frame clones appear in the TCRdb table, and some are missing; sequencing was by immunoSEQ multiplex PCR. The V and J calls and clone size come from that table; D and trimming were worked out from the DNA. This table has roughly 100,000 clones, over 75% appearing once. This TCR derives from a human donor in a cohort sampled during active or convalescent COVID-19. The genes are TRBV2 and TRBJ1-6; D is ambiguous. Input material: peripheral blood. CDR3 protein: CASIRNYNSPLHF. CDR3 bases: TGTGCCAGCATCAGGAACTATAATTCACCCCTCCACTTT.